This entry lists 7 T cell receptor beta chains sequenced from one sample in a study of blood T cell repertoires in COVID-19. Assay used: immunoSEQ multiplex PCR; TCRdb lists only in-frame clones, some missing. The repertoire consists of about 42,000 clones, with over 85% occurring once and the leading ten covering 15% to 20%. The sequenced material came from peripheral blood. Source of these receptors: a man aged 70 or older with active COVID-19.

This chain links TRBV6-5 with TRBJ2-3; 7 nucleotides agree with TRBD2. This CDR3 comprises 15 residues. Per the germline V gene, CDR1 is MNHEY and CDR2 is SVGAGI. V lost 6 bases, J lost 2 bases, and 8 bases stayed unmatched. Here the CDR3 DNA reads TGTGCCAGCAGCTCCGTCGGGGGGATCACAGATACGCAGTATTTT. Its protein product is CASSSVGGITDTQYF.

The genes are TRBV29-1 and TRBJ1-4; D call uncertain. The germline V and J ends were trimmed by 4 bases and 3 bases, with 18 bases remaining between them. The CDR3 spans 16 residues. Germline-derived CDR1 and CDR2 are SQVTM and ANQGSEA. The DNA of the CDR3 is TGCAGCGTTGTTGAGAGGAAAAGAGGAGCTAATGAAAAACTGTTTTTT. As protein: CSVVERKRGANEKLFF.

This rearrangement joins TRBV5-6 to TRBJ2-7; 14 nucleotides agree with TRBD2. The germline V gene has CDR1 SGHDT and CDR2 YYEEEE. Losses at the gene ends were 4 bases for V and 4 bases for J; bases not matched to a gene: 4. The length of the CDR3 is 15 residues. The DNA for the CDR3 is TGTGCCAGCAGCCTTCGGACTAGCGGGGGGTACGAGCAGTACTTC. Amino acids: CASSLRTSGGYEQYF.

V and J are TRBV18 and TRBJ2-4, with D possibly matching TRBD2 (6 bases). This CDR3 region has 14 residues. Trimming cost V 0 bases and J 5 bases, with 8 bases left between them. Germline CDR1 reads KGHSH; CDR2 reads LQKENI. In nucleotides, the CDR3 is TGTGCCAGCTCACCACCGGGGGGAGAAAACATTCAGTACTTC. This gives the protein CASSPPGGENIQYF.

In DNA, the CDR3 is TGTGCCAGCAGTGACTGGACATGGAATGGCTACACCTTC. Residues: CASSDWTWNGYTF. The chain has TRBV2 and TRBJ1-2; perhaps TRBD1 as D (5 bases). The V and J ends lost 3 bases and 6 bases respectively, with 11 bases between them. Germline CDR1 and CDR2: SNHLY and FYNNEI. The CDR3 has 13 residues.

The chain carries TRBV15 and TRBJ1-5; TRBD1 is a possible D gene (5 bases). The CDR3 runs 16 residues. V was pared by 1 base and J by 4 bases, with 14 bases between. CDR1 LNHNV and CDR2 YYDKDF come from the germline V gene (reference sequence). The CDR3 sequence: CATSRGRQGGNQPQHF. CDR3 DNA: TGTGCCACCAGCAGAGGCAGGCAGGGTGGGAATCAGCCCCAGCATTTT.

The CDR3 spells CARGLRDRPTDTQYF. CDR3 in DNA: TGTGCCCGAGGCCTCCGGGACAGACCCACAGATACGCAGTATTTT. The rearrangement joins TRBV27 to TRBJ2-3, with TRBD1 matching over 7 bases. The CDR3 is 15 residues long. J gave up 2 bases and V 11 bases, and 13 bases lay outside the gene matches. CDR1 and CDR2 from the germline V gene are MNHEY and SMNVEV (reference sequence).